Below are 9 T cell receptor beta chains sequenced from a single sample in a study of T cells after yellow fever vaccination. One entry per CDR3 protein, called by TCRdb with MiXCR from the 5' RACE reads. The sample yields approximately 580,000 distinct CDR3 sequences, less than 20% seen once. This sample comprised PBMCs, obtained 5 days after the first yellow fever vaccination. The receptor source for this set is a young man who received the YFV17D yellow fever vaccine.

This clonotype has just a few counts. The CDR3 nucleotides read TGTGCCAGCAGCTTGGGGACAGGGGCGCGGTATAGCAATCAGCCCCAGCATTTT. This sequence encodes CASSLGTGARYSNQPQHF. The rearrangement uses TRBV5-5 and TRBJ1-5; 9 positions agree with TRBD1. CDR1 and CDR2 (germline): SGHKS, YYEKEE (reference sequence). Trimming at V came to 0 bases and at J to 0 bases, leaving 7 bases not matched to a gene. The CDR3 consists of 18 residues.

The V call is TRBV6-1, the J call TRBJ1-4; D remains unclear. The V gene's germline CDR1 is MNHNS and CDR2 SASEGT. This CDR3 region has 15 residues. V was trimmed by 3 bases and J by 0 bases, leaving 8 bases between them. This CDR3 is CASSDEGSTNEKLFF. The CDR3 region has the DNA TGTGCCAGCAGTGACGAGGGATCAACTAATGAAAAACTGTTTTTT.

The sample holds a few counts of this clonotype. The chain employs TRBV7-3 and TRBJ1-1; D gene unclear. The V gene's germline CDR1 is SGHTA and CDR2 FQGTGA. The CDR3 contains 19 residues. The V end lost 1 base, the J end lost 1 base, and 22 bases lay between the germline ends. The CDR3 DNA reads TGTGCCAGCAGCTTAAGTAACCTTCAGGAGGCAGCTTCGAACACTGAAGCTTTCTTT. Translated: CASSLSNLQEAASNTEAFF.

This clonotype was detected only a few times. The chain has TRBV20-1 and TRBJ1-4; tentative D call: TRBD1 (5 bases). V shed 6 bases and J shed 7 bases, with 15 bases lying between them. The germline CDR1 and CDR2 sequences are DFQATT and SNEGSKA (reference sequence). The CDR3 is 13 amino acids. Here the CDR3 reads CSAASGPGEKLFF. In nucleotides, the CDR3 is TGCAGTGCCGCCTCAGGGCCCGGTGAAAAACTGTTTTTT.

This clonotype was seen more than once but under ten times. This sequence joins TRBV5-6 and TRBJ2-7; D could derive from TRBD1 or TRBD2 (5 bases each). Trimming removed 3 bases from V and 6 bases from J, with 13 bases in between. This CDR3 has 13 amino acids. CDR1 is SGHDT and CDR2 is YYEEEE in the germline V gene. The CDR3 DNA reads TGTGCCAGCAGCTGGTGGGACGGAAGCGAGCAGTACGTC. Its protein product is CASSWWDGSEQYV.

In its sample, this clonotype was seen many times. The rearrangement links TRBV4-3 to TRBJ2-2; D call uncertain. V was shortened by 0 bases and J by 6 bases, with 11 bases between the two germline ends. The germline CDR1 and CDR2 sequences are LGHNA and YSLEER. The CDR3 is made up of 15 amino acids. The CDR3 DNA is TGCGCCAGCAGCCAAGAGTCCCCGAGCTCCGGGGAGCTGTTTTTT. Its translation: CASSQESPSSGELFF.

The J gene is TRBJ1-1, the V gene TRBV20-1; TRBD1 aligns across 7 bases. This CDR3 has 14 amino acids. Germline CDR1 is DFQATT and CDR2 is SNEGSKA (reference sequence). V dropped 5 bases and J dropped 1; count of bases not matched to a gene: 7. The CDR3 DNA follows: TGCAGTGCTCCGGGACAGATAAAGAACACTGAAGCTTTCTTT. It codes for CSAPGQIKNTEAFF.

V is TRBV29-1 and J is TRBJ1-1; D unresolved. The CDR3 is 12 amino acids. CDR1 and CDR2 from the germline V gene are SQVTM and ANQGSEA. V was trimmed by 5 bases and J by 2 bases, leaving 9 bases between them. Written as DNA, the CDR3 is TGCAGCGTTTGGACGTTAAACACTGAAGCTTTCTTT. It specifies CSVWTLNTEAFF.

This clonotype was counted between two and nine times. The chain recombines TRBV12-3 or TRBV12-4 with TRBJ1-3; TRBD1 aligns across 7 bases. There are 15 residues in the CDR3. J was trimmed by 2 bases and V by 6 bases; bases with no gene match: 7. CDR3 sequence reads: CASRWDSLTGNTIYF. The CDR3 coding sequence is TGTGCCAGCAGGTGGGACAGCCTTACTGGAAACACCATATATTTT.